This T cell receptor beta chain was obtained from a study of blood T cell repertoires in COVID-19. Study-level background: The origin of the acute and convalescent COVID-19 samples was the United States, Italy and Spain. Nucleic acid was either cDNA or gDNA, and it came from T cells, B-cell-depleted T cells, or PBMCs.

The V gene end was trimmed by 5 bases and the J gene end by 5 bases; junction bases not matched to a gene: 6. This CDR3 is built from 15 residues. Germline V gene lookup returns CDR1 MNHEY and CDR2 SVGEGT. TCRdb's copy holds only in-frame clones and misses some; the assay was immunoSEQ multiplex PCR. The profile shows 60,000 to 85,000 clones, roughly 74% of them singletons. This chain links TRBV6-2 or TRBV6-3 with TRBJ2-3; 11 bases fit TRBD1. This clonotype originated in a human donor in a cohort sampled during active COVID-19. Sequencing used peripheral blood. CDR3 protein: CASSPDRGLLDTQYF. In DNA form, the CDR3 reads TGTGCCAGCAGTCCGGACAGGGGGCTTCTAGATACGCAGTATTTT.